This TCR beta chain appears in the sequencing data of a study of blood T cell repertoires in COVID-19. Study details: Donors in the United States, Italy and Spain gave samples during acute or convalescent COVID-19. PBMCs, B-cell-depleted T cells, or T cells were the source of the cDNA or gDNA that made up the material.

V gave up 4 bases and J gave up 4 bases; unmatched junction bases: 7. Germline loops: CDR1 MNHNY, CDR2 SVGAGI (reference sequence). The CDR3 is 15 amino acids. As originally analysed: Amplified reference gene primers provided the basis for estimating nucleated cell counts. Libraries were prepared by immunoSEQ multiplex PCR; TCRdb keeps only in-frame clonotypes and omits some of them. V, J and clone size derive from that table, while D and trimming were established from the DNA sequence. The repertoire holds 100,000 to 120,000 clones, with 70% to 80% as singletons. This clone appeared a single time. The sequencing input was peripheral blood. J is TRBJ1-3 and V is TRBV6-6; 7 bases are a match to TRBD1. The source is a woman in her fifties or sixties with acute or convalescent COVID-19. The CDR3 protein is CASSSQTGRGNTIYF. The CDR3 DNA reads TGTGCCAGCAGTTCGCAGACAGGGAGGGGAAACACCATATATTTT.